A selection of T cell receptor beta chains follows, all from one sample in a study of beta chain features in type 1 diabetes. The repertoire was sequenced with immunoSEQ multiplex PCR; TCRdb's copy has only in-frame clones and lacks some. The data show about half a million clones, roughly 11% seen once. The sample was naive CD4+ T cells from blood. These receptor sequences come from a woman under 30 in good health. Both conserved end residues are part of each CDR3. The D gene is left open where the match is weak. The size of a clone is reported for some rows only, either as once, few or many, or as a class for expanded clones.

j_gene: TRBJ1-3
d_gene: TRBD1
v_gene: TRBV7-2
abundance: -
CDR3nt: TGTGCCAGCAGCCCAACCTATCGGGGGACAGGGTCTGGAAACACCATATATTTT
CDR3aa: CASSPTYRGTGSGNTIYF

j_gene: TRBJ2-2
d_gene: -
v_gene: TRBV30
abundance: few
CDR3nt: TGTGCCTGGGACCCCCTTAGTGGAGGCACCGGGGAGCTGTTTTTT
CDR3aa: CAWDPLSGGTGELFF

j_gene: TRBJ1-4
d_gene: TRBD1
v_gene: TRBV7-2
abundance: few
CDR3nt: TGTGCCAGCAGGACCGGTTATGGGACAGGGTATGAAAAACTGTTTTTT
CDR3aa: CASRTGYGTGYEKLFF

j_gene: TRBJ1-5
d_gene: -
v_gene: TRBV14
abundance: -
CDR3nt: TGTGCCAGCAGCCAACGTAAGGCGGGGCCCCGGCATTTT
CDR3aa: CASSQRKAGPRHF

j_gene: TRBJ2-3
d_gene: TRBD2
v_gene: TRBV9
abundance: few
CDR3nt: TGTGCCAGCAGCGTATCAGCGGGGGGGCCAACAGATACGCAGTATTTT
CDR3aa: CASSVSAGGPTDTQYF

j_gene: TRBJ2-1
d_gene: -
v_gene: TRBV25-1
abundance: -
CDR3nt: TGTGCCAGCAGTGAATGGCGGGAGCAGTTCTTC
CDR3aa: CASSEWREQFF

j_gene: TRBJ2-7
d_gene: -
v_gene: TRBV9
abundance: -
CDR3nt: TGTGCCAGCAGCGCCCGCGGGGCAGGGAGCTCCTACGAGCAGTACTTC
CDR3aa: CASSARGAGSSYEQYF

j_gene: TRBJ1-1
d_gene: -
v_gene: TRBV19
abundance: few
CDR3nt: TGTGCCAGTAGTATAAGGAACACTGAAGCTTTCTTT
CDR3aa: CASSIRNTEAFF

j_gene: TRBJ2-3
d_gene: -
v_gene: TRBV7-6
abundance: -
CDR3nt: TGTGCCAGCAGCTGCTGCCTAGCGCACGCTGACACAGATACGCAGTATTTT
CDR3aa: CASSCCLAHADTDTQYF

j_gene: TRBJ1-2
d_gene: -
v_gene: TRBV9
abundance: -
CDR3nt: TGTGCCAGCAGCGTAGCGGTAAATTATGGCTACACCTTC
CDR3aa: CASSVAVNYGYTF

j_gene: TRBJ2-5
d_gene: TRBD2
v_gene: TRBV7-8
abundance: few
CDR3nt: TGTGCCAGCAGCTCTAGCGGGAGGGGAGAGACCCAGTACTTC
CDR3aa: CASSSSGRGETQYF

j_gene: TRBJ1-2
d_gene: -
v_gene: TRBV14
abundance: -
CDR3nt: TGTGCCAGCAGCCAAGCGGTTGTATCAGGGAATGGCTACACCTTC
CDR3aa: CASSQAVVSGNGYTF

j_gene: TRBJ2-7
d_gene: -
v_gene: TRBV7-2
abundance: few
CDR3nt: TGTGCCAGCAGCTTAGCGCCGCGCTACGAGCAGTACTTC
CDR3aa: CASSLAPRYEQYF

j_gene: TRBJ1-3
d_gene: -
v_gene: TRBV28
abundance: -
CDR3nt: TGTGCCAGCAGTTTATCTGGACCCACCATATATTTT
CDR3aa: CASSLSGPTIYF

j_gene: TRBJ2-3
d_gene: -
v_gene: TRBV20-1
abundance: -
CDR3nt: TGCAGTGCTTCTGCTTTGGATACGCAGTATTTT
CDR3aa: CSASALDTQYF

j_gene: TRBJ2-1
d_gene: -
v_gene: TRBV10-3
abundance: many
CDR3nt: TGTGCCATCAGTGAGTCTTGGGATTACAATGAGCAGTTCTTC
CDR3aa: CAISESWDYNEQFF

j_gene: TRBJ1-6
d_gene: -
v_gene: TRBV18
abundance: -
CDR3nt: TGTGCCAGCTCACCATCTTTGGGAACTAATTCACCCCTCCACTTT
CDR3aa: CASSPSLGTNSPLHF

j_gene: TRBJ2-6
d_gene: TRBD1
v_gene: TRBV13
abundance: -
CDR3nt: TGTGCCAGCAGCTTGGCCAGGGGGACGACCGGGGCCAACGTCCTGACTTTC
CDR3aa: CASSLARGTTGANVLTF

j_gene: TRBJ2-7
d_gene: -
v_gene: TRBV6-5
abundance: few
CDR3nt: TGTGCCAGCAGAAGAACAGGCTACGAGCAGTACTTC
CDR3aa: CASRRTGYEQYF

j_gene: TRBJ1-4
d_gene: -
v_gene: TRBV14
abundance: -
CDR3nt: TGTGCCAGCAGCCAAGATACCCTGTTTGGAAAACTGTTTTTT
CDR3aa: CASSQDTLFGKLFF

j_gene: TRBJ2-1
d_gene: -
v_gene: TRBV9
abundance: few
CDR3nt: TGTGCCAGCAGCCCCGCCGGGGGCTCCTACAATGAGCAGTTCTTC
CDR3aa: CASSPAGGSYNEQFF

j_gene: TRBJ2-1
d_gene: -
v_gene: TRBV14
abundance: few
CDR3nt: TGTGCCAGCAGCCCCTATAACAATGAGCAGTTCTTC
CDR3aa: CASSPYNNEQFF